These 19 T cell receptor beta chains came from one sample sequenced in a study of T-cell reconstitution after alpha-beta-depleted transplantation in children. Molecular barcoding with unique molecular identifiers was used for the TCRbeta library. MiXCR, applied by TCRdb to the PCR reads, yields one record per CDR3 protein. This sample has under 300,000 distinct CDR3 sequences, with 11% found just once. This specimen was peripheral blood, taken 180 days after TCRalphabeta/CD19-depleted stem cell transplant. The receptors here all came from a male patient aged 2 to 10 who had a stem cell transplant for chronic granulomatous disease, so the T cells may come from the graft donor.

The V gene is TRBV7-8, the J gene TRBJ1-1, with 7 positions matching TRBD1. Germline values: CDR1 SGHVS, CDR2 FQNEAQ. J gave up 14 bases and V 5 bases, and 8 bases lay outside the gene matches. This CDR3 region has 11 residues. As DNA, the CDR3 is TGTGCCAGCAGCGGAGGGGGCGCCGGCTTCTTT. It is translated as CASSGGGAGFF.

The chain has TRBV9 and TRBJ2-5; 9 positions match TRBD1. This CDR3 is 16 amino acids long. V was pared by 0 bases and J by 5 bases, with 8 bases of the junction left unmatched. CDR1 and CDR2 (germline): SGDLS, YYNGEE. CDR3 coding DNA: TGTGCCAGCAGCGTAGGGTCGACAGGGGGGTCTGAGACCCAGTACTTC. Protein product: CASSVGSTGGSETQYF.

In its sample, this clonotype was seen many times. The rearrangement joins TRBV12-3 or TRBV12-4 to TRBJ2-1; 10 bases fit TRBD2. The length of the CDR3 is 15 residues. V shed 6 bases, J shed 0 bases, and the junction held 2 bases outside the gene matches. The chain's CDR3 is CASRASGGSYNEQFF. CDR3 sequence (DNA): TGTGCCAGCAGAGCTAGCGGGGGCTCCTACAATGAGCAGTTCTTC.

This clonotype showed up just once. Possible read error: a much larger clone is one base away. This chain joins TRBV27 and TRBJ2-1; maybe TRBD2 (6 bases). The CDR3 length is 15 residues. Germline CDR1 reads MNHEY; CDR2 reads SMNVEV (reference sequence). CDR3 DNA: TGTGCCAGCAGTTTGATACCGGGACTCCACAATGAGCATTTCTTC. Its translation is CASSLIPGLHNEHFF.

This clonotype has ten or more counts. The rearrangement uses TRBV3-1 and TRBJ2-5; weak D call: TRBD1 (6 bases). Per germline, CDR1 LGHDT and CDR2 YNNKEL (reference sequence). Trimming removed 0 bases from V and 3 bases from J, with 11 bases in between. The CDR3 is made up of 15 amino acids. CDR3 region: CASSQDPRGKETQYF. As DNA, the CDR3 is TGTGCCAGCAGCCAAGATCCAAGGGGGAAAGAGACCCAGTACTTC.

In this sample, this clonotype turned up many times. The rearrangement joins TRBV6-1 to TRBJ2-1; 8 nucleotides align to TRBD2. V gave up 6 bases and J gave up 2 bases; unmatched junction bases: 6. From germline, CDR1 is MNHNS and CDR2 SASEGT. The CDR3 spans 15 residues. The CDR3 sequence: CASSILAGTYNEQFF. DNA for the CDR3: TGTGCCAGCAGCATTTTAGCGGGGACCTACAATGAGCAGTTCTTC.

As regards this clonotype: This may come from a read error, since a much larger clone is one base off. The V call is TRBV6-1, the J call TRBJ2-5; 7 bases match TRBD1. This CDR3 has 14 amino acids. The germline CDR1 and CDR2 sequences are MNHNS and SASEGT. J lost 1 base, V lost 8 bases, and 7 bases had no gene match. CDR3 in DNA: TGTGCCAGCCGACAGGGACGAGGCCAAGAGACCCAGTACTTC. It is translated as CASRQGRGQETQYF.

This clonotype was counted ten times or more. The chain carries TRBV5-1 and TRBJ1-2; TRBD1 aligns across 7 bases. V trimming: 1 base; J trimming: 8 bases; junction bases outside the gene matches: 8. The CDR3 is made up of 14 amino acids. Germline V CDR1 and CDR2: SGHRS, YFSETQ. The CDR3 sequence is CASSLSEQGRGYTF. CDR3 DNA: TGCGCCAGCAGCTTGAGTGAACAGGGGAGGGGCTACACCTTC.

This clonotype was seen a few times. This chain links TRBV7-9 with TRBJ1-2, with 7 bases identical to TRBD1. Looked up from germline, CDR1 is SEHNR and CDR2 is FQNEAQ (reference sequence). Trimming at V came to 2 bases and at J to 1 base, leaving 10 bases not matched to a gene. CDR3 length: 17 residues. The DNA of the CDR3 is TGTGCCAGCAGCTTATCCCTACAGGGGCCACTTAACTATGGCTACACCTTC. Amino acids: CASSLSLQGPLNYGYTF.

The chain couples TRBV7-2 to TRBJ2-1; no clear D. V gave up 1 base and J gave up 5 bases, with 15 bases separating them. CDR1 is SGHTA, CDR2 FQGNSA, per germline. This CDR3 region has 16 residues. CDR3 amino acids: CASSLGMRLEDNEQFF. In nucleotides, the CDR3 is TGTGCCAGCAGCTTAGGTATGCGGCTAGAGGACAATGAGCAGTTCTTC.

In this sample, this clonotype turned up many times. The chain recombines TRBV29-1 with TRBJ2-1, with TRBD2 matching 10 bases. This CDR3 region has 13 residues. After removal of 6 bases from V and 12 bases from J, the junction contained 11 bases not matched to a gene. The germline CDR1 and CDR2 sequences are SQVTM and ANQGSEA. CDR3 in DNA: TGCAGCGTAAGGACTAGCGGACTTTACGGGCAGTTCTTC. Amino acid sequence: CSVRTSGLYGQFF.

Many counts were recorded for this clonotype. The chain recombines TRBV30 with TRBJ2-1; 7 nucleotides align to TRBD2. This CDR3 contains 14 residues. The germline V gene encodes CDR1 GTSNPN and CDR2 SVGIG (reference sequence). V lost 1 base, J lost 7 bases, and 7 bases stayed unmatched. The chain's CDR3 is CAWSEAGRWNEQFF. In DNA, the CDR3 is TGTGCCTGGAGTGAAGCGGGACGATGGAATGAGCAGTTCTTC. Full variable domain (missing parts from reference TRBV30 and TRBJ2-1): SQTIHQWPATLVQPVGSPLSLECTVEGTSNPNLYWYRQAAGRGLQLLFYSVGIGQISSEVPQNLSASRPQDRQFILSSKKLLLSDSGFYLCAWSEAGRWNEQFFGPGTRLTVL.

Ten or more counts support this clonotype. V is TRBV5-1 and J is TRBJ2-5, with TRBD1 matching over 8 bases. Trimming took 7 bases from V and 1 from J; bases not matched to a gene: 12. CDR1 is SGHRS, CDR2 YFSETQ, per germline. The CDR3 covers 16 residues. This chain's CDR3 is CASWAGDRTSQETQYF. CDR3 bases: TGCGCCAGCTGGGCCGGGGACAGGACATCCCAAGAGACCCAGTACTTC.

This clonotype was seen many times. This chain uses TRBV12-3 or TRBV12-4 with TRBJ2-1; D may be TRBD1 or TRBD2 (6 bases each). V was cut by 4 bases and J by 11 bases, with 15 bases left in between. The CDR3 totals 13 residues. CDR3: CASSSGGRGKQFF. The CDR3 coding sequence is TGTGCCAGCAGTTCCGGGGGCAGGGGCAAGCAGTTCTTC.

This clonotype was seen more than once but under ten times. CDR3 sequence (DNA): TGTGCCAGTCAGGGGTACGAGTATGGCTACACCTTC. This codes for CASQGYEYGYTF. This chain joins TRBV12-3 or TRBV12-4 and TRBJ1-2; possibly TRBD1 for D (6 bases). CDR3 size: 12 residues. The V end was cut by 9 bases, the J end by 5 bases, with 13 bases between.

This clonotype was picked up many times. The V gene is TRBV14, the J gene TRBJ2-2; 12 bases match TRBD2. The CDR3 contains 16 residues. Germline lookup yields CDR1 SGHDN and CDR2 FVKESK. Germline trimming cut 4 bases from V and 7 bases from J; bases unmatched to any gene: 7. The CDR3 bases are TGTGCCAGCAGCCGACCTAGCGGGAGGGCCCACGGGGAGCTGTTTTTT. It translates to CASSRPSGRAHGELFF.

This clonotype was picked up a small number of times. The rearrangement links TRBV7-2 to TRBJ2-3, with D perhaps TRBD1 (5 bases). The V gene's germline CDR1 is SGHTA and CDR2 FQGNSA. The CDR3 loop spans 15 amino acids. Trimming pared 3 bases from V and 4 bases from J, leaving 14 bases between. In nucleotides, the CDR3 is TGTGCCAGCAGCTTCGACCCCCTAGGGGCAGATACGCAGTATTTT. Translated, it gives CASSFDPLGADTQYF.

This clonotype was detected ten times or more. CDR3 DNA sequence: TGTGCCAGCAGTTCCAGGACTAGCGGGCCCTACAATGAGCAGTTCTTC. Translating gives CASSSRTSGPYNEQFF. The chain combines TRBV12-3 or TRBV12-4 with TRBJ2-1; 11 nucleotides line up with TRBD2. J lost 2 bases, V lost 4 bases, and 4 bases had no gene match. CDR3 size: 16 residues.

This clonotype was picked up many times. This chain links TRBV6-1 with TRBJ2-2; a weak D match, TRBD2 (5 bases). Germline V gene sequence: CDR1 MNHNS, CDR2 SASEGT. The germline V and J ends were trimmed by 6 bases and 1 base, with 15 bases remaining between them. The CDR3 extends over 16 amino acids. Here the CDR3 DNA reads TGTGCCAGCAGAAAGGTGGGGAGCGGGAACACCGGGGAGCTGTTTTTT. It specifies CASRKVGSGNTGELFF.